This T cell receptor beta chain originates from a study of a mutant IDH1 vaccine in newly diagnosed glioma (dated by TCRdb to 2020 to 2023). For the study in its entirety: Patients were given eight vaccinations, in weeks 1, 3, 5, 7, 11, 15, 19 and 23, which matched visits V03 through V10. Before enrollment, patients had received standard therapy of radiotherapy alone, temozolomide alone, or radiochemotherapy with temozolomide; most received the combination. Of the approximately 30 treated patients, about 60% were male and around 40% were female, and the mean age was roughly 38 years. Peripheral blood samples were drawn at six visits, namely V03 (baseline), V05, V07, V10, V12 and V13. Vaccination started 4-6 weeks after radiotherapy alone, or was given together with temozolomide cycles in the groups whose treatment included chemotherapy. For exploratory analyses, 25 treated patients had longitudinal TCRB deep sequencing done wherever samples were available.

Sample time point, as interpreted from the label and publication: week 23, last vaccination. Every vaccine dose consisted of 300 ug of a 20-mer mutant IDH1 peptide in Montanide, administered subcutaneously together with topical imiquimod. Donors had newly diagnosed WHO grade 3 or 4 IDH1-mutant astrocytomas with loss of nuclear ATRX. The samples were drawn from NOA16, a multicentre, single-arm, open-label phase I trial in Germany that tested a mutant IDH1 peptide vaccine in humans for the first time. Genomic DNA for TCRB sequencing was extracted from EDTA blood using the DNeasy Blood and Tissue Kit. Library preparation employed the immunoSEQ multiplex PCR assay. The hsTCRB Kit was used according to the manufacturer's protocol to amplify rearranged TCR beta chain sequences. An Illumina MiSeq was used to sequence the TCRB libraries. The paper's data handling went like this. Demultiplexing, trimming and gene mapping were performed with the kit vendor's proprietary platform. As stored in TCRdb, this immuneACCESS dataset retains in-frame rearrangements with V and J assigned. A fraction of the clones does not appear; measured against another copy, unresolved V genes explain less than half of the discrepancy, and the remainder lacks a known reason. For V, J and clone size, that table is used; D and trimming come from the DNA. This sample gives 30,000 to 40,000 clones in total; about four fifths of them show up just once. The ten largest clones add up to 5% to 6.5% of the sample.

Study-wide findings and limitations: Immune responses induced by the vaccine were seen in over 90% of patients across multiple MHC alleles. Pseudoprogression appeared unrelated to alterations in the top peripheral T cell clonotypes detected by TCRB sequencing. Selection of PBMC samples for TCRB deep sequencing was based on availability. The authors stated that sample limitations prevented analyses of patient blood samples from being reproduced.

A note on this clone: This receptor's antigen is unknown. No much larger clone is present one base from it, and per-base qualities are unavailable.

Taken from the germline V gene, the CDR1 and CDR2 loops are MDHEN and SYDVKM. V and J lose 7 bases and 7 bases, and a span of 11 bases separates them. The CDR3 runs 12 residues from the cysteine to the phenylalanine. Solely the CDR3 DNA is kept, with 36 bases framed from the first base. This sequence was found in a man aged 35-49 years with glioma. Here the sequenced sample was PBMCs, taken from a glioma patient whose treatment included an IDH1 peptide vaccine. The rearranged segments are TRBV28 and TRBJ2-1; the D gene remains uncertain. The CDR3 protein sequence reads: CASNPLGNEQFF. The bases are TGTGCCAGCAACCCCCTAGGGAATGAGCAGTTCTTC.